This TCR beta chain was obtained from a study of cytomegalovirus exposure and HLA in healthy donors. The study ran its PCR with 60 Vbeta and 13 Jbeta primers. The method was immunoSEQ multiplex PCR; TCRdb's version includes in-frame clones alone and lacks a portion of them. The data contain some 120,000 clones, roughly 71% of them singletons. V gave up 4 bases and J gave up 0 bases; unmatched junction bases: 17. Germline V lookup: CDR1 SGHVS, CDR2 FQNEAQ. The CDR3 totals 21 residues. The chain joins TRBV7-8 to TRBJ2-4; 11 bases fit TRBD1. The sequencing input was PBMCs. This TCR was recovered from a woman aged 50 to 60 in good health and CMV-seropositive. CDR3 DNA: TGTGCCAGCAGCTCCCCCTGGGGTGGACAGGGGGCGAAGATAGCCAAAAACATTCAGTACTTC. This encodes CASSSPWGGQGAKIAKNIQYF.